Listed below are T cell receptor beta chains from one sample, sequenced in a study of blood T cell repertoires in COVID-19. Profiled with immunoSEQ multiplex PCR; TCRdb holds only in-frame clones, not every one. The sample yields 200,000 or so clones, more than 70% seen once. The sequenced sample was PBMCs or T cells enriched from blood (not recorded which). These receptors were taken from a woman aged 18-29 years who had recovered from COVID-19. CDR3s include the opening cysteine and the closing phenylalanine or tryptophan.

CASSDSGGVESTEAFF	16	TRBJ1-1	TRBV25-1
CASSRTVYSYEQYF	14	TRBJ2-7	TRBV19
CASSTRDSSYGYTF	14	TRBJ1-2	TRBV4-1
CASSLDTGGPITGELFF	17	TRBJ2-2	TRBV5-4
CASSLGASLGYGYTF	15	TRBJ1-2	TRBV7-2
CASSVAGAISYNEQFF	16	TRBJ2-1	TRBV9
CASSRDRGISYEQYF	15	TRBJ2-7	TRBV25-1
CASSLTSQGAFGYTF	15	TRBJ1-2	TRBV13
CATSRDNRGRLAGTDTQYF	19	TRBJ2-3	TRBV15
CASSQGDRANYGYTF	15	TRBJ1-2	TRBV3-1/TRBV3-2
CASNEKIRDTQYF	13	TRBJ2-3	TRBV12-3/TRBV12-4
CASSLVVASPLAGVNYEQYF	20	TRBJ2-7	TRBV7-6
CASSLGSVTGPSYEQYF	17	TRBJ2-7	TRBV27
CASKGYSEERQPNYGYTF	18	TRBJ1-2	TRBV5-1
CASRGEGEEPTSQPQHF	17	TRBJ1-5	TRBV6-4
CASSLQRIGTDTQYF	15	TRBJ2-3	TRBV7-9
CASSLGPGLGLHQPQHF	17	TRBJ1-5	TRBV5-1
CASSSQGARTEAFF	14	TRBJ1-1	TRBV2
CASSLVWVVGENSYEQYF	18	TRBJ2-7	TRBV7-9
CATSVGGLGEFNEQFF	16	TRBJ2-1	TRBV24-1
CASSRTGARDNEQFF	15	TRBJ2-1	TRBV11-2
CASNDAPSGSYTF	13	TRBJ1-2	TRBV12-3/TRBV12-4
CASSKGTVNTEAFF	14	TRBJ1-1	TRBV3-1/TRBV3-2
CASSQGETGNGYTF	14	TRBJ1-2	TRBV4-1
CASSLVSGGASGGANVLTF	19	TRBJ2-6	TRBV7-6
CASSEGTGGFENQPQHF	17	TRBJ1-5	TRBV6-1
CASSLGRAGYTF	12	TRBJ1-2	TRBV7-9
CASSSTVGNTEAFF	14	TRBJ1-1	TRBV11-2
CASSSLAGVNNEQFF	15	TRBJ2-1	TRBV7-3
CAGTRGGVNEQFF	13	TRBJ2-1	TRBV6-4
CASSQESVKWQYF	13	TRBJ2-7	TRBV14
CASSFSTGNSYNSPLHF	17	TRBJ1-6	TRBV28
CASSEASLNYGYTF	14	TRBJ1-2	TRBV5-1
CASSPQGGSYGYTF	14	TRBJ1-2	TRBV27
CAWSSGPTDTQYF	13	TRBJ2-3	TRBV30
CASSINGLNTEAFF	14	TRBJ1-1	TRBV19
CASSLGGAQETQYF	14	TRBJ2-5	TRBV5-1
CASSLGGVNNQPQHF	15	TRBJ1-5	TRBV7-8